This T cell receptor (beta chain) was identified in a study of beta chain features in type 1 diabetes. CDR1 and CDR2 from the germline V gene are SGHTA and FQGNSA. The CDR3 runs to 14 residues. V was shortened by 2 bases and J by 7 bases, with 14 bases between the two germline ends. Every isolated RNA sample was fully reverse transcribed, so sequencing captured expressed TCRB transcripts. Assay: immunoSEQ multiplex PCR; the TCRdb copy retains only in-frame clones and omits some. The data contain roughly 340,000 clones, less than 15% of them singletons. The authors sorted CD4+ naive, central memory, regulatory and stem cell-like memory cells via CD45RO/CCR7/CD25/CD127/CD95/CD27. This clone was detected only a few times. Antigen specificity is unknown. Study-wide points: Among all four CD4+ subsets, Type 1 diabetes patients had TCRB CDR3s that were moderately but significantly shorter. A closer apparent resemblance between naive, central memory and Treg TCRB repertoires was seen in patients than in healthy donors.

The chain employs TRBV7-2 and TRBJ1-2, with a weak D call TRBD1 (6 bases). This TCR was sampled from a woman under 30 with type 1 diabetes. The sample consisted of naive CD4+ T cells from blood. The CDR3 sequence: CASSLQPAQGGYTF. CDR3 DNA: TGTGCCAGCAGCTTACAACCAGCACAGGGTGGCTACACCTTC. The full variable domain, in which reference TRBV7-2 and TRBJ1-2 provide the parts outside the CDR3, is GAGVSQSPSNKVTEKGKDVELRCDPISGHTALYWYRQSLGQGLEFLIYFQGNSAPDKSGLPSDRFSAERTGGSVSTLTIQRTQQEDSAVYLCASSLQPAQGGYTFGSGTRLTVV.